A selection of T cell receptor beta chains follows, all from one sample in a study of human T cells and chemical hapten exposure. TCRdb independently ran MiXCR on the RACE reads; one entry per CDR3 protein. This sample has roughly 82,000 distinct CDR3 sequences, with approximately 10% found just once. The specimen comprised whole blood, sampled in connection with sensitization to the hapten diphenylcyclopropenone (DPC). The receptors originated from a woman aged 60-75 years with alopecia areata. Some clones in this sample may be carry-over from other donors' samples. The CDR3 runs from the conserved cysteine through the conserved F or W. Fields, in order: J gene, clone size, V gene, D gene, CDR3 protein, CDR3 DNA. The D gene is left open where the match is weak. Clone size appears in some rows only: once, few, many, or a class for an expanded clone.

J: TRBJ2-5
size: NA
V: TRBV11-2
D: NA
CDR3: CASSLDRGPETQYF
DNA: TGTGCCAGCAGCTTAGATCGGGGCCCGGAGACCCAGTACTTC

J: TRBJ1-1
size: NA
V: TRBV7-2
D: NA
CDR3: CASSSTRQGLAFF
DNA: TGTGCCAGCAGTTCCACGAGGCAGGGATTGGCTTTCTTT

J: TRBJ1-1
size: many
V: TRBV18
D: NA
CDR3: CASSPPSVREGTEAFF
DNA: TGTGCCAGCTCACCACCCTCCGTCAGGGAGGGCACTGAAGCTTTCTTT

J: TRBJ1-2
size: many
V: TRBV16
D: NA
CDR3: CASSQSWSNPNYGYTF
DNA: TGTGCCAGCAGCCAATCGTGGTCAAACCCTAACTATGGCTACACCTTC

J: TRBJ2-2
size: few
V: TRBV9
D: NA
CDR3: CASSVAWSPSVGELFF
DNA: TGTGCCAGCAGCGTAGCTTGGAGTCCATCAGTGGGGGAGCTGTTTTTT

J: TRBJ1-5
size: NA
V: TRBV30
D: NA
CDR3: CAWGPGLSNQPQHF
DNA: TGTGCCTGGGGACCGGGACTTTCAAATCAGCCCCAGCATTTT

J: TRBJ1-2
size: NA
V: TRBV29-1
D: NA
CDR3: CSAGTENYGYTF
DNA: TGCAGCGCCGGGACGGAGAACTATGGCTACACCTTC

J: TRBJ2-4
size: many
V: TRBV3-1
D: TRBD2
CDR3: CASSQVNLAGVKNIQYF
DNA: TGTGCCAGCAGCCAAGTAAACCTAGCGGGGGTCAAAAACATTCAGTACTTC

J: TRBJ2-1
size: many
V: TRBV27
D: TRBD1
CDR3: CASKPFPGQGLKSSYNEQFF
DNA: TGTGCCAGCAAACCATTCCCGGGACAGGGCCTAAAAAGCTCCTACAATGAGCAGTTCTTC

J: TRBJ2-1
size: NA
V: TRBV19
D: NA
CDR3: CASSIRKLGNEQFF
DNA: TGTGCCAGTAGTATCAGGAAACTGGGCAATGAGCAGTTCTTC

J: TRBJ1-5
size: many
V: TRBV2
D: NA
CDR3: CASSEALQGNQPQHF
DNA: TGTGCCAGCAGTGAAGCGCTTCAGGGCAATCAGCCCCAGCATTTT

J: TRBJ1-1
size: few
V: TRBV11-2
D: NA
CDR3: CASSLRGDMNTEAFF
DNA: TGTGCCAGCAGCTTACGCGGTGATATGAACACTGAAGCTTTCTTT

J: TRBJ2-7
size: many
V: TRBV6-2/TRBV6-3
D: NA
CDR3: CASRIPGYGHEQYF
DNA: TGTGCCAGCAGGATTCCGGGGTATGGGCACGAGCAGTACTTC

J: TRBJ2-1
size: many
V: TRBV7-6
D: NA
CDR3: CASSLAWARDGEYNEQFF
DNA: TGTGCCAGCAGCTTAGCGTGGGCCCGGGACGGGGAATACAATGAGCAGTTCTTC

J: TRBJ2-5
size: many
V: TRBV18
D: NA
CDR3: CASSPPGSQETQYF
DNA: TGTGCCAGCTCACCACCGGGCAGCCAAGAGACCCAGTACTTC

J: TRBJ2-7
size: NA
V: TRBV6-5
D: TRBD1
CDR3: CASSTPTGRWQYF
DNA: TGTGCCAGCAGTACCCCGACAGGGCGGTGGCAGTACTTC

J: TRBJ2-7
size: NA
V: TRBV30
D: NA
CDR3: CAWSVGVSYEQYF
DNA: TGTGCCTGGAGTGTTGGGGTCTCCTACGAGCAGTACTTC

J: TRBJ2-5
size: few
V: TRBV5-1
D: NA
CDR3: CASSLDLRQTQYF
DNA: TGCGCCAGCAGCTTGGACCTTCGGCAGACCCAGTACTTC

J: TRBJ2-7
size: NA
V: TRBV12-3/TRBV12-4
D: NA
CDR3: CASSVRGLNREQYF
DNA: TGTGCCAGCAGTGTCCGAGGACTCAATCGGGAGCAGTACTTC

J: TRBJ2-5
size: many
V: TRBV7-6
D: TRBD2
CDR3: CASRISSGGAAETQYF
DNA: TGTGCCAGCAGAATCTCAAGCGGGGGGGCCGCAGAGACCCAGTACTTC

J: TRBJ2-5
size: many
V: TRBV7-6
D: NA
CDR3: CASSKRETQYF
DNA: TGTGCCAGCAGCAAAAGAGAGACCCAGTACTTC

J: TRBJ2-7
size: NA
V: TRBV7-9
D: NA
CDR3: CASSLDRGQSEQYF
DNA: TGTGCCAGCAGCTTAGACAGAGGACAGAGCGAGCAGTACTTC

J: TRBJ1-1
size: NA
V: TRBV28
D: NA
CDR3: CASSSRGMPEAFF
DNA: TGTGCCAGCAGTTCTAGGGGGATGCCTGAAGCTTTCTTT

J: TRBJ2-3
size: many
V: TRBV20-1
D: NA
CDR3: CSARVLTQPDTQYF
DNA: TGCAGTGCTAGAGTCTTGACCCAGCCAGATACGCAGTATTTT